A selection of T cell receptor beta chains follows, all from one sample in a study of PD-L1 blockade in urothelial cancer. TCRdb keeps only in-frame clones here, not all; method: immunoSEQ multiplex PCR. The sample contains 55,000 to 80,000 clones, about 76% of which appear only once. Sample: PBMCs, taken around atezolizumab (anti-PD-L1) treatment. Receptor source: a man between 65 and 85 years old with urothelial cancer. Each CDR3 is given with its conserved first and last residue. The D gene is left open where the match is weak. Where a row states a size, it is once, few, many or the class of an expanded clone; other rows omit it.

d_call | j_call | cdr3_length | clone_size | v_call | cdr3_aa | cdr3_nt
TRBD2 | TRBJ2-2 | 14 | NA | TRBV19 | CASSPGLAPGELFF | TGTGCCAGTAGTCCGGGACTAGCGCCCGGGGAGCTGTTTTTT
NA | TRBJ1-3 | 14 | NA | TRBV9 | CASSVDGGGNTIYF | TGTGCCAGCAGCGTAGACGGGGGTGGAAACACCATATATTTT
NA | TRBJ2-7 | 14 | NA | TRBV7-2 | CASSLGATSYEQYF | TGTGCCAGCAGCTTGGGAGCTACCAGCTACGAGCAGTACTTC
TRBD1 | TRBJ1-2 | 15 | NA | TRBV19 | CASSPPLGQGSGYTF | TGTGCCAGTAGTCCCCCCCTGGGACAGGGGAGCGGCTACACCTTC
TRBD2 | TRBJ2-7 | 18 | NA | TRBV7-2 | CASSLGDSTSGRNYEQYF | TGTGCCAGCAGCTTAGGAGACTCAACTAGCGGGAGAAACTACGAGCAGTACTTC
NA | TRBJ1-1 | 12 | NA | TRBV28 | CASSFNPTEAFF | TGTGCCAGCAGTTTTAATCCTACTGAAGCTTTCTTT
TRBD2 | TRBJ2-7 | 14 | NA | TRBV19 | CASSSRTSGYEQYF | TGTGCCAGTAGTTCCCGGACTAGCGGTTACGAGCAGTACTTC
TRBD1 | TRBJ2-5 | 14 | NA | TRBV15 | CATSWGTAKETQYF | TGTGCCACCAGCTGGGGGACAGCTAAAGAGACCCAGTACTTC
TRBD1 | TRBJ1-1 | 14 | few | TRBV14 | CASPLGQVNTEAFF | TGTGCCAGCCCCCTCGGACAGGTGAACACTGAAGCTTTCTTT
NA | TRBJ2-3 | 12 | NA | TRBV18 | CASSGVGDTQYF | TGTGCCAGCTCCGGTGTGGGAGATACACAGTATTTT
NA | TRBJ1-1 | 17 | NA | TRBV4-1 | CASSQDTRGPMNTEAFF | TGCGCCAGCAGCCAAGATACCAGGGGCCCGATGAACACTGAAGCTTTCTTT
TRBD2 | TRBJ2-2 | 13 | NA | TRBV29-1 | CSVTASGAGELFF | TGCAGCGTTACGGCTAGCGGAGCCGGGGAGCTGTTTTTT
NA | TRBJ2-1 | 15 | once | TRBV2 | CASRSLANSYNEQFF | TGTGCCAGCAGGTCCCTAGCGAATTCCTACAATGAGCAGTTCTTC
NA | TRBJ2-5 | 11 | once | TRBV5-1 | CASSSQETQYF | TGCGCCAGCAGCTCTCAAGAGACCCAGTACTTC
TRBD2 | TRBJ2-4 | 16 | once | TRBV5-5 | CASSSGLAGVENIQYF | TGTGCCAGCAGCTCCGGACTAGCGGGAGTAGAGAACATTCAGTACTTC
TRBD1 | TRBJ1-4 | 14 | once | TRBV5-1 | CASSTGTGDEKLFF | TGCGCCAGCAGCACCGGGACAGGGGATGAAAAACTGTTTTTT
NA | TRBJ1-1 | 13 | NA | TRBV10-3 | CAISAGGVVEAFF | TGTGCCATCAGTGCGGGGGGGGTCGTCGAAGCTTTCTTT
TRBD1 | TRBJ1-4 | 15 | NA | TRBV5-1 | CASSGTQGAEEKLFF | TGCGCCAGCAGCGGGACACAGGGGGCAGAAGAAAAACTGTTTTTT
TRBD2 | TRBJ2-2 | 17 | NA | TRBV11-3 | CASSAQGASGNTGELFF | TGTGCCAGCAGCGCACAAGGAGCTAGCGGAAACACCGGGGAGCTGTTTTTT
NA | TRBJ1-1 | 15 | NA | TRBV4-1 | CASSRRDVRGTEAFF | TGCGCCAGCAGCCGGAGGGACGTTAGAGGGACTGAAGCTTTCTTT
TRBD2 | TRBJ2-7 | 16 | NA | TRBV28 | CASSLAGLAGRYEQYF | TGTGCCAGCAGTTTAGCTGGACTAGCGGGAAGATACGAGCAGTACTTC
TRBD2 | TRBJ2-5 | 15 | once | TRBV5-1 | CASSPGLALGETQYF | TGCGCCAGCAGCCCCGGACTAGCATTAGGAGAGACCCAGTACTTC
TRBD1 | TRBJ2-3 | 16 | NA | TRBV4-1 | CASSQGQGSSTDTQYF | TGCGCCAGCAGCCAAGGACAGGGCTCTAGCACAGATACGCAGTATTTT
TRBD2 | TRBJ2-1 | 14 | few | TRBV19 | CASSLSGSFNEQFF | TGTGCCAGTAGTTTGAGCGGGAGCTTCAATGAGCAGTTCTTC
TRBD2 | TRBJ2-1 | 15 | NA | TRBV13 | CASSLQREINNEQFF | TGTGCCAGCAGCTTACAGCGGGAGATCAACAATGAGCAGTTCTTC
TRBD2 | TRBJ2-3 | 17 | NA | TRBV4-1 | CASSPRGSSGTTDTQYF | TGCGCCAGCAGCCCCAGAGGCTCTAGCGGTACCACAGATACGCAGTATTTT
NA | TRBJ2-2 | 14 | NA | TRBV7-6 | CASSPSGNTGELFF | TGTGCCAGCAGCCCCAGTGGGAACACCGGGGAGCTGTTTTTT
NA | TRBJ2-6 | 17 | NA | TRBV7-9 | CASSPGGYRSGANVLTF | TGTGCCAGCAGCCCCGGCGGGTACCGCTCTGGGGCCAACGTCCTGACTTTC
TRBD1 | TRBJ2-1 | 15 | NA | TRBV18 | CASSPAPGQDNEQFF | TGTGCCAGCTCACCAGCCCCGGGACAGGACAATGAGCAGTTCTTC
TRBD1 | TRBJ1-4 | 15 | NA | TRBV7-6 | CASSSRTGGYEKLFF | TGTGCCAGCAGCTCCAGGACAGGGGGGTATGAAAAACTGTTTTTT
TRBD2 | TRBJ2-1 | 17 | NA | TRBV15 | CATSRDFQLAGHNEQFF | TGTGCCACCAGCAGAGATTTTCAACTAGCGGGACACAATGAGCAGTTCTTC
TRBD1 | TRBJ1-5 | 14 | NA | TRBV12-5 | CASGRTGTGQPQHF | TGTGCTAGTGGCCGGACAGGGACAGGTCAGCCCCAGCATTTT
NA | TRBJ2-1 | 13 | once | TRBV6-1 | CASSDPYYNEQFF | TGTGCCAGCAGTGATCCCTACTACAATGAGCAGTTCTTC
TRBD2 | TRBJ2-2 | 16 | NA | TRBV5-6 | CASSPPGGRSTGELFF | TGTGCCAGCAGCCCCCCGGGAGGGCGCAGCACCGGGGAGCTGTTTTTT
TRBD1 | TRBJ1-1 | 11 | few | TRBV20-1 | CSGQGTGEAFF | TGCAGTGGGCAAGGGACAGGGGAGGCTTTCTTT
NA | TRBJ2-6 | 16 | NA | TRBV5-1 | CASRRDSLDGANVLTF | TGCGCCAGCAGACGTGACAGCTTGGACGGGGCCAACGTCCTGACTTTC
TRBD2 | TRBJ2-1 | 13 | NA | TRBV27 | CASSWGLAGEQFF | TGTGCCAGCAGTTGGGGACTAGCGGGAGAGCAGTTCTTC
TRBD1 | TRBJ1-1 | 14 | NA | TRBV5-1 | CASSAVTGGTEAFF | TGCGCCAGCAGCGCAGTCACAGGGGGCACTGAAGCTTTCTTT
NA | TRBJ1-3 | 14 | few | TRBV18 | CASSPETAGNTIYF | TGTGCCAGCTCACCGGAGACGGCTGGAAACACCATATATTTT
NA | TRBJ1-5 | 14 | NA | TRBV2 | CASSAGRGNQPQHF | TGTGCCAGCAGTGCGGGCAGGGGCAATCAGCCCCAGCATTTT
TRBD1 | TRBJ1-2 | 13 | few | TRBV6-1 | CASTQGANYGYTF | TGTGCCAGCACACAGGGGGCTAACTATGGCTACACCTTC
TRBD1 | TRBJ2-5 | 14 | NA | TRBV7-8 | CASSSRGRGETQYF | TGTGCCAGCAGCTCTAGGGGGCGCGGAGAGACCCAGTACTTC
NA | TRBJ2-7 | 15 | NA | TRBV10-3 | CAISEGQPTPWEQYF | TGTGCCATCAGTGAAGGACAACCCACTCCTTGGGAGCAGTACTTC
TRBD2 | TRBJ2-7 | 15 | NA | TRBV2 | CASRPGTSGSDEQYF | TGTGCCAGCAGGCCCGGGACTAGCGGGAGCGACGAGCAGTACTTC
TRBD1 | TRBJ1-5 | 13 | once | TRBV2 | CASLDRHNQPQHF | TGTGCCAGCCTGGACAGGCACAATCAGCCCCAGCATTTT
NA | TRBJ2-2 | 13 | NA | TRBV6-6 | CASSSRATGELFF | TGTGCCAGCAGTAGCAGGGCAACCGGGGAGCTGTTTTTT
NA | TRBJ2-1 | 13 | NA | TRBV4-2 | CASSQDFAGEQFF | TGTGCCAGCAGCCAAGACTTTGCGGGAGAGCAGTTCTTC
NA | TRBJ2-2 | 14 | NA | TRBV7-7 | CASSPLSDPGELFF | TGTGCTAGCAGCCCGCTAAGCGATCCCGGGGAGCTGTTTTTT
TRBD1 | TRBJ2-1 | 15 | NA | TRBV19 | CASSIVATGGSEQFF | TGTGCCAGTAGTATAGTGGCGACAGGGGGTAGTGAGCAGTTCTTC
TRBD1 | TRBJ2-1 | 15 | NA | TRBV19 | CASRGTGQQNNEQFF | TGTGCCAGTAGGGGTACGGGACAGCAGAACAATGAGCAGTTCTTC